A selection of T cell receptor beta chains follows, all from one sample in a study of T cell changes during pregnancy in multiple sclerosis. The repertoire was sequenced with immunoSEQ multiplex PCR; TCRdb's copy has only in-frame clones and lacks some. The data contain some 60,000 clones, approximately 89% of them seen just once; the ten biggest clones take up 3.5% to 4.5%. Sample: peripheral blood, taken after pregnancy. The receptors stem from a female donor in good health, enrolled as a control in a pregnancy study. Both conserved end residues are part of each CDR3. A D gene is named only where the DNA matches it firmly. The listing skips clone size in some rows; elsewhere it reads once, few, many or a size class.

j_gene	d_gene	abundance	v_gene	CDR3aa	CDR3nt
TRBJ1-1	TRBD1	.	TRBV2	CASSNPTGVPEAFF	TGTGCCAGCAGTAATCCCACAGGGGTCCCTGAAGCTTTCTTT
TRBJ2-1	.	.	TRBV28	CASSSTNPLASLSYNEQFF	TGTGCCAGCAGCTCAACCAACCCCTTAGCGTCCCTCTCCTACAATGAGCAGTTCTTC
TRBJ2-7	TRBD2	.	TRBV5-1	CASSLGFTSGNYEQYF	TGCGCCAGCAGCTTGGGTTTTACTAGCGGAAACTACGAGCAGTACTTC
TRBJ1-2	TRBD1	.	TRBV18	CASSPRGEHYGYTF	TGTGCCAGCTCACCCAGGGGGGAGCACTATGGCTACACCTTC
TRBJ1-5	.	.	TRBV28	CASSRTRTLGSNQPQHF	TGTGCCAGCAGTCGTACCCGGACACTGGGAAGCAATCAGCCCCAGCATTTT
TRBJ1-4	TRBD1	.	TRBV7-2	CASSSTGVGYEKLFF	TGTGCCAGCAGCTCGACAGGGGTTGGGTATGAAAAACTGTTTTTT
TRBJ2-3	TRBD2	.	TRBV2	CASRAGTSGHTQYF	TGTGCCAGCAGGGCCGGGACTAGCGGGCATACGCAGTATTTT
TRBJ2-7	TRBD1	.	TRBV9	CASSVGQGASYEQYF	TGTGCCAGCAGCGTAGGACAGGGGGCATCCTACGAGCAGTACTTC
TRBJ1-1	TRBD1	once	TRBV11-3	CASSLANRGLNTEAFF	TGTGCCAGCAGCTTAGCAAACAGGGGCCTGAACACTGAAGCTTTCTTT
TRBJ2-6	.	.	TRBV7-6	CASSLTAASSGANVLTF	TGTGCCAGCAGCTTAACGGCGGCCTCCTCTGGGGCCAACGTCCTGACTTTC
TRBJ2-2	.	.	TRBV7-2	CASSLATISGELFF	TGTGCCAGCAGCTTAGCTACTATTAGCGGGGAGCTGTTTTTT
TRBJ1-2	.	.	TRBV7-9	CASSLGNRDYGYTF	TGTGCCAGCAGTCTAGGGAACAGGGACTATGGCTACACCTTC
TRBJ1-2	TRBD1	.	TRBV14	CASSQETGPYGYTF	TGTGCCAGCAGCCAAGAGACAGGGCCCTATGGCTACACCTTC
TRBJ1-5	.	.	TRBV27	CASSTGGNSNQPQHF	TGTGCCAGCAGTACTGGAGGGAATAGCAATCAGCCCCAGCATTTT
TRBJ1-6	TRBD1	.	TRBV5-1	CASSLEGAGSPLHF	TGCGCCAGCAGCTTGGAGGGGGCGGGTTCACCCCTCCACTTT
TRBJ2-7	TRBD1	.	TRBV7-6	CASSLAGTGWAEQYF	TGTGCCAGCAGCTTAGCCGGGACAGGGTGGGCGGAGCAGTACTTC
TRBJ2-2	TRBD1	.	TRBV19	CASSFLLDRGTTGELFF	TGTGCCAGTAGCTTCTTATTGGACAGGGGGACGACCGGGGAGCTGTTTTTT
TRBJ2-1	TRBD1	.	TRBV7-2	CASSLGTGYGDEQFF	TGTGCCAGCAGCTTGGGGACAGGGTATGGGGATGAGCAGTTCTTC
TRBJ1-3	TRBD1	.	TRBV9	CASSALGQGLLDTIYF	TGTGCCAGCAGCGCATTGGGACAGGGGCTTTTAGACACCATATATTTT
TRBJ1-1	.	.	TRBV7-9	CASSPPGLLLPDTEAFF	TGTGCCAGCAGCCCACCGGGACTTCTCCTTCCTGACACTGAAGCTTTCTTT
TRBJ1-3	.	.	TRBV4-3	CASSRRLDSLSSGNTIYF	TGCGCCAGCAGCCGCCGTTTAGACAGCCTTAGCTCTGGAAACACCATATATTTT
TRBJ2-7	.	once	TRBV10-3	CAISGEPGEANYEQYF	TGTGCCATCAGTGGAGAACCGGGGGAAGCGAACTACGAGCAGTACTTC
TRBJ1-4	TRBD1	.	TRBV19	CASSIGQGQGDEKLFF	TGTGCCAGTAGTATAGGACAGGGACAGGGGGATGAAAAACTGTTTTTT
TRBJ1-1	.	.	TRBV19	CASSMGPGRDTEAFF	TGTGCCAGTAGTATGGGGCCAGGGAGGGACACTGAAGCTTTCTTT
TRBJ2-3	.	.	TRBV9	CASSVGRAGTDTQYF	TGTGCCAGCAGCGTAGGAAGGGCGGGGACAGATACGCAGTATTTT
TRBJ1-2	.	.	TRBV7-2	CASSLVFAAVDYGYTF	TGTGCCAGCAGCTTAGTATTTGCGGCAGTGGACTATGGCTACACCTTC
TRBJ2-1	TRBD2	.	TRBV7-3	CASSYKPGTSGGRNNEQFF	TGTGCCAGCAGCTATAAACCGGGGACTAGCGGGGGGCGAAACAATGAGCAGTTCTTC
TRBJ1-4	.	.	TRBV5-1	CASSQEGTNEKLFF	TGCGCCAGCAGCCAGGAGGGAACTAATGAAAAACTGTTTTTT
TRBJ2-3	TRBD2	.	TRBV9	CASSVGGGAGVGDTQYF	TGTGCCAGCAGCGTAGGCGGGGGGGCCGGGGTGGGAGATACGCAGTATTTT
TRBJ2-3	TRBD1	.	TRBV27	CASRGQGAATDTQYF	TGTGCCAGCAGGGGACAGGGGGCAGCGACAGATACGCAGTATTTT
TRBJ2-2	TRBD1	once	TRBV28	CASSYRGRNTGELFF	TGTGCCAGCAGTTACAGGGGTCGGAACACCGGGGAGCTGTTTTTT
TRBJ2-3	.	once	TRBV5-1	CASSFLLGDTQYF	TGCGCCAGCAGCTTTCTCCTTGGCGATACGCAGTATTTT
TRBJ2-7	TRBD1	.	TRBV4-3	CASSQGTGRYEQYF	TGCGCCAGCAGCCAAGGGACAGGGAGATACGAGCAGTACTTC
TRBJ1-1	.	.	TRBV19	CASSIGGGQLEAFF	TGTGCCAGTAGTATAGGAGGAGGACAGCTTGAAGCTTTCTTT
TRBJ1-1	.	.	TRBV7-9	CASSLAGGEAFF	TGTGCCAGCAGCTTAGCGGGAGGGGAAGCTTTCTTT
TRBJ1-4	.	.	TRBV2	CASGGDWEKLFF	TGTGCCAGCGGGGGCGACTGGGAAAAACTGTTTTTT
TRBJ2-7	.	.	TRBV5-6	CASSNPTRTGYEQYF	TGTGCCAGCAGCAATCCCACCCGTACGGGGTACGAGCAGTACTTC
TRBJ1-2	.	.	TRBV18	CASSPREDRSGYTF	TGTGCCAGCTCACCTCGGGAGGATCGTAGTGGCTACACCTTC
TRBJ1-1	.	few	TRBV28	CASSRATGRSTEAFF	TGTGCCAGCAGTAGGGCAACAGGGAGATCCACTGAAGCTTTCTTT
TRBJ1-4	TRBD1	.	TRBV28	CASSEQGAANEKLFF	TGTGCCAGCAGCGAACAGGGGGCGGCTAATGAAAAACTGTTTTTT
TRBJ1-1	.	few	TRBV30	CAWRGGNTEAFF	TGTGCCTGGAGAGGAGGGAACACTGAAGCTTTCTTT
TRBJ2-1	TRBD2	few	TRBV7-9	CASSLGAGTNEQFF	TGTGCCAGCAGCTTAGGAGCGGGGACCAATGAGCAGTTCTTC
TRBJ2-7	.	.	TRBV28	CASSFMGSGRLEQYF	TGTGCCAGCAGTTTTATGGGTAGCGGACGGCTCGAGCAGTACTTC